The 26 T cell receptor beta chains in this list originate from one sample, sequenced in a study of T cell responses to AZD1222 COVID-19 vaccine (dated by TCRdb to about 2021). The library was made by the immunoSEQ multiplex PCR assay. As stored in TCRdb, this immuneACCESS dataset retains in-frame rearrangements with V and J assigned. A fraction of the clones does not appear; measured against another copy, unresolved V genes explain less than half of the discrepancy, and the remainder lacks a known reason. The sample table records 90,000 to 100,000 clones; approximately 87% of these occur just once. The top ten clones comprise 2.5% to 3% of the sample. The time point label on this specimen signifies: baseline before first vaccination. Here the sequenced sample was peripheral blood, taken on day 0 of AZD1222 vaccination. The source of these receptors is an adult in good health.

This chain connects TRBV5-1 to TRBJ2-2, with D hard to call. Germline V CDR1 and CDR2: SGHRS, YFSETQ. V gave up 6 bases and J gave up 5 bases, with 11 bases separating them. This CDR3 contains 13 residues. The CDR3 loop reads CASMPSKTGELFF. The DNA for the CDR3 is TGCGCCAGCATGCCTAGTAAAACCGGGGAGCTGTTTTTT. Complete variable domain (other parts from reference TRBV5-1 and TRBJ2-2): KAGVTQTPRYLIKTRGQQVTLSCSPISGHRSVSWYQQTPGQGLQFLFEYFSETQRNKGNFPGRFSGRQFSNSRSEMNVSTLELGDSALYLCASMPSKTGELFFGEGSRLTVL.

A remark on this clone: The junction departs from the called germline gene at one end, perhaps through a read error. The chain recombines TRBV7-2 with TRBJ1-5; D is perhaps TRBD1 (6 bases). Germline V gives CDR1 SGHTA, CDR2 FQGNSA. CDR3 length: 17 residues. In DNA, the CDR3 is TGTGCCAGCAGTTTAGGAGGGGGTGTAGATAGCAATCAGCCCCAGCATTTT. It specifies CASSLGGGVDSNQPQHF.

The chain has TRBV7-2 and TRBJ2-5; D call uncertain. With 1 base removed from V and 2 bases from J, the gap between germline ends came to 17 bases. This CDR3 is built from 17 residues. Germline V gene lookup returns CDR1 SGHTA and CDR2 FQGNSA. The CDR3 region is CASSLGILWLKQETQYF. DNA of the CDR3: TGTGCCAGCAGCTTAGGCATTCTTTGGCTGAAACAAGAGACCCAGTACTTC.

V and J are TRBV29-1 and TRBJ2-2; D is unresolved. V lost 3 bases and J lost 6, with 14 bases in between. The CDR3 extends over 14 amino acids. Germline V gives CDR1 SQVTM, CDR2 ANQGSEA. DNA for the CDR3: TGCAGCGTTGATAAGTCAGGAGTTTCCGGGGAGCTGTTTTTT. Protein: CSVDKSGVSGELFF.

The V call is TRBV7-3, the J call TRBJ1-1; the match to TRBD1 covers 10 bases. Per the germline V gene, CDR1 is SGHTA and CDR2 is FQGTGA. The CDR3 totals 15 residues. V lost 2 bases and J lost 7; bases outside the gene matches: 7. The CDR3 bases are TGTGCCAGCAGCTTAGTCGGACAGGGGGTAGATGAAGCTTTCTTT. It specifies CASSLVGQGVDEAFF.

The CDR3: CASSQGWSTSSGANVLTF. In nucleotides, the CDR3 is TGTGCCAGCAGCCAAGGTTGGTCCACGAGCTCTGGGGCCAACGTCCTGACTTTC. The V call is TRBV6-2 or TRBV6-3, the J call TRBJ2-6; no definite D call. Germline-derived CDR1 and CDR2 are MNHEY and SVGEGT. CDR3 length: 18 amino acids. Trimming took 6 bases from V and 0 from J, leaving 18 bases between them.

The rearrangement uses TRBV21-1 and TRBJ2-7; the D call TRBD1 from the table was never checked on the DNA. TRBV21-1 constitutes a pseudogene. CDR3 length equals 14 residues. CDR3 bases: TGTGCCAGCAGCCTCAAGACAGCCACCTACGAGCAGTACTTC. Its protein is CASSLKTATYEQYF.

The rearrangement joins TRBV3-1 (or the pseudogene TRBV3-2) to TRBJ1-6; 7 bases are a match to TRBD1. After removal of 6 bases from V and 10 bases from J, the junction contained 9 bases not matched to a gene. The CDR3 contains 14 residues. The germline gives CDR1 LGHDT, CDR2 YNNKEL (reference sequence). The CDR3 reads CASRDSGGESPLHF. As DNA, the CDR3 is TGTGCCAGCAGGGATTCAGGGGGTGAGTCACCCCTCCACTTT.

The chain couples TRBV4-3 to TRBJ2-1; D possibly corresponds to TRBD2 (6 bases). The V gene's germline CDR1 is LGHNA and CDR2 YSLEER. The V end was cut by 0 bases, the J end by 2 bases, with 14 bases between. This CDR3 is 17 amino acids long. CDR3 protein: CASSQEYRGRPYNEQFF. The CDR3 DNA sequence: TGCGCCAGCAGCCAAGAGTATCGAGGGAGGCCCTACAATGAGCAGTTCTTC.

In this sample, this clone turned up once. This chain's CDR3 is CASSYSRGFTEAFF. CDR3 DNA sequence: TGTGCCAGCAGTTACTCGAGAGGGTTCACTGAAGCTTTCTTT. The chain links TRBV6-5 to TRBJ1-1, with D hard to call. Germline V gives CDR1 MNHEY, CDR2 SVGAGI. Trimming removed 0 bases at V and 4 bases at J, with 9 bases between. This CDR3 region has 14 residues.

The chain carries TRBV11-3 and TRBJ2-1; 13 bases map to TRBD2. The germline CDR1 and CDR2 sequences are SGHNT and YENEEA. Unmatched junction bases numbered 6, after V lost 2 bases and J lost 8 bases. The CDR3 has 16 amino acids. In DNA, the CDR3 is TGTGCCAGCAGCTTATTTGGACTAGCGGGAGAAGATGAGCAGTTCTTC. It translates to CASSLFGLAGEDEQFF.

The chain uses TRBV6-2 or TRBV6-3 and TRBJ1-1, with TRBD1 matching over 7 bases. Looked up from germline, CDR1 is MNHEY and CDR2 is SVGEGT. There are 13 residues in the CDR3. J was trimmed by 1 base and V by 5 bases; bases with no gene match: 1. CDR3: CASSGTENTEAFF. The CDR3 DNA follows: TGTGCCAGCAGTGGGACAGAGAACACTGAAGCTTTCTTT.

This clone was recorded only once. The genes are TRBV19 and TRBJ2-1; 9 bases are a match to TRBD2. This CDR3 contains 15 residues. Germline CDR1 is LNHDA and CDR2 is SQIVND (reference sequence). V shed 0 bases and J 7 bases; nucleotides not matched to a gene: 4. Here the CDR3 reads CASSIEREGRNEQFF. The DNA of the CDR3 is TGTGCCAGTAGTATAGAGCGGGAGGGCCGGAATGAGCAGTTCTTC.

This chain uses TRBV14 with TRBJ1-2; D gene unclear. The V gene's germline CDR1 is SGHDN and CDR2 FVKESK. Trimming shortened V by 4 bases and J by 7 bases, and 13 bases separated the two germline ends. This CDR3 is built from 13 residues. The CDR3, as DNA: TGTGCCAGCAGCCGCTCACCCATCCCTGGCTACACCTTC. Protein: CASSRSPIPGYTF.

The chain combines TRBV7-9 with TRBJ1-1; D is uncertain. Looked up from germline, CDR1 is SEHNR and CDR2 is FQNEAQ (reference sequence). This CDR3 is built from 13 residues. V dropped 3 bases and J dropped 7 bases, with 12 bases sitting between them. CDR3 region: CASSLREISEAFF. CDR3 DNA sequence: TGTGCCAGCAGCTTGAGGGAAATAAGTGAAGCTTTCTTT.

The gene calls are TRBV29-1 and TRBJ1-2; possibly TRBD1 for D (5 bases). The CDR3 runs to 13 residues. Trimming left V 6 bases short and J 6 bases short, with 17 bases between. Germline V gene sequence: CDR1 SQVTM, CDR2 ANQGSEA. The DNA of the CDR3 is TGCAGCGTAGGGGCCCACAGTTTTAATGGCTACACCTTC. It encodes CSVGAHSFNGYTF.

The V gene is TRBV5-1, the J gene TRBJ2-2; D uncertain. Germline loops: CDR1 SGHRS, CDR2 YFSETQ. The CDR3 contains 13 residues. The V gene lost 4 bases and the J gene lost 3 bases, with 7 bases spanning the gap. The chain's CDR3 is CASSTYDTGELFF. The CDR3 nucleotides read TGCGCCAGCAGCACCTATGACACCGGGGAGCTGTTTTTT.

This sequence joins TRBV5-1 and TRBJ1-3; D call uncertain. The CDR3 spans 12 residues. Trimming removed 5 bases at V and 0 bases at J, with 3 bases between. CDR1 is SGHRS, CDR2 YFSETQ, per germline. The CDR3 nucleotides are TGCGCCAGCAGGTCCTCTGGAAACACCATATATTTT. This encodes CASRSSGNTIYF.

The gene calls are TRBV5-5 and TRBJ1-1, with unresolved D. Trimming pared 7 bases from V and 5 bases from J, leaving 9 bases between. In germline, CDR1 is SGHKS, CDR2 YYEKEE (reference sequence). The length of the CDR3 is 11 residues. This chain's CDR3 is CASRQRTEAFF. CDR3 bases: TGTGCCAGCCGCCAAAGGACTGAAGCTTTCTTT.

This chain uses TRBV19 with TRBJ2-3, with TRBD2 matching over 10 bases. CDR3 length: 17 amino acids. Losses at the gene ends were 8 bases for V and 0 bases for J; bases not matched to a gene: 11. In germline, CDR1 is LNHDA, CDR2 SQIVND (reference sequence). The chain's CDR3 is CASCRTSGAYSTDTQYF. CDR3 nucleotide sequence: TGTGCCAGTTGCCGGACTAGCGGAGCCTATAGCACAGATACGCAGTATTTT.

This sequence joins TRBV6-5 and TRBJ1-2; 7 bases map to TRBD1. Germline loops: CDR1 MNHEY, CDR2 SVGAGI. With 8 bases clipped from V and 2 bases from J, the junction kept 8 bases outside the gene matches. The CDR3 contains 14 residues. The CDR3 DNA reads TGTGCCAGCGTCCTTAGAGGGGGCAACTATGGCTACACCTTC. It yields the protein CASVLRGGNYGYTF.

The rearrangement links TRBV28 to TRBJ1-4, with D hard to call. This CDR3 comprises 14 residues. Looked up from germline, CDR1 is MDHEN and CDR2 is SYDVKM. V was cut by 8 bases and J by 0 bases, with 10 bases left in between. The CDR3 protein is CASYDPSTNEKLFF. For the CDR3, the DNA is TGTGCCAGCTATGACCCATCAACTAATGAAAAACTGTTTTTT.

This clone was observed at least ten times. The chain is built from TRBV6-1 and TRBJ2-7; the match to TRBD1 covers 11 bases. With V trimmed by 1 base and J by 3 bases, 2 bases remained unmatched. This CDR3 is built from 15 residues. Per germline, CDR1 MNHNS and CDR2 SASEGT. As DNA, the CDR3 is TGTGCCAGCAGTGAAGATGGGACAGGGGGCTACGAGCAGTACTTC. Translation gives CASSEDGTGGYEQYF.

J is TRBJ1-5 and V is TRBV7-9; D gene ambiguous. The germline V gene encodes CDR1 SEHNR and CDR2 FQNEAQ (reference sequence). This CDR3 is 12 amino acids long. V shed 1 base and J shed 7 bases, with 5 bases lying between them. The CDR3 DNA sequence: TGTGCCAGCAGCTTAGACGGCCAGCCCCAGCATTTT. This sequence encodes CASSLDGQPQHF. The full variable domain, in which reference TRBV7-9 and TRBJ1-5 provide the parts outside the CDR3, is DTGVSQNPRHKITKRGQNVTFRCDPISEHNRLYWYRQTLGQGPEFLTYFQNEAQLEKSRLLSDRFSAERPKGSFSTLEIQRTEQGDSAMYLCASSLDGQPQHFGDGTRLSIL.

The V and J genes are TRBV2 and TRBJ2-5; D gene ambiguous. In germline, CDR1 is SNHLY, CDR2 FYNNEI. Deletions cut 8 bases from V and 1 base from J, with 11 bases between. The CDR3 loop spans 13 amino acids. The CDR3 loop is CASAQPPQETQYF. In nucleotides, the CDR3 is TGTGCCAGCGCACAACCCCCCCAAGAGACCCAGTACTTC. The full variable domain, its missing parts supplied by reference TRBV2 and TRBJ2-5, is EPEVTQTPSHQVTQMGQEVILRCVPISNHLYFYWYRQILGQKVEFLVSFYNNEISEKSEIFDDQFSVERPDGSNFTLKIRSTKLEDSAMYFCASAQPPQETQYFGPGTRLLVL.

This clone was counted a single time. The chain recombines TRBV7-9 with TRBJ1-3; the D gene is possibly TRBD1 (5 bases). V was shortened by 0 bases and J by 0 bases, with 12 bases between the two germline ends. Germline CDR1 and CDR2: SEHNR and FQNEAQ (reference sequence). This CDR3 has 17 residues. The CDR3 DNA reads TGTGCCAGCAGCTTAGCGTTGGGGACTTCCTCTGGAAACACCATATATTTT. This gives the protein CASSLALGTSSGNTIYF.